Sequencing of this T cell receptor (beta chain) was carried out in a study of spatial heterogeneity in lung cancer. Noted time point: sample taken at primary tumor resection. Untreated early-stage non-small cell lung cancer patients, fewer than 85 in total, were the donors. Whole RNA, isolated from tumor, nontumor lung or frozen PBMC, was sequenced without prior sorting. Unmatched junction bases numbered 11, after V lost 0 bases and J lost 9 bases. The CDR3 sequence is 16 residues long. The germline V gene encodes CDR1 LGHNA and CDR2 YSLEER. Carried by each TCR cDNA molecule was a unique molecular identifier. TCRdb re-derived calls from the 5' RACE reads in MiXCR, one entry per CDR3 protein. Of 85,000 to 100,000 distinct CDR3 sequences listed, over 9.5% are singletons.

The source of this sequence is a male donor with early-stage non-small cell lung cancer. J is TRBJ2-5 and V is TRBV4-3, with 9 bases that match TRBD2. Source: PBMCs, taken at surgery. The CDR3 protein is CASSQDVAGDPWAQYF. CDR3 bases: TGCGCCAGCAGCCAAGATGTAGCGGGGGACCCCTGGGCCCAGTACTTC.